A single sample is the source of the 17 T cell receptor beta chains below, sequenced in a study of chemoradiotherapy in HPV16-positive cancers. Sequencing was performed with immunoSEQ multiplex PCR; in TCRdb, only in-frame clones are kept and a portion is missing. The sample has about 27,000 clones, over 90% seen once; the top ten hold 15% to 20%. The input for sequencing was blood, taken from a patient who underwent chemoradiotherapy. These receptors were obtained from a human donor with HPV-associated anogenital cancer.

The J gene is TRBJ2-7, the V gene TRBV7-2, with D hard to call. CDR1 is SGHTA and CDR2 is FQGNSA in the germline V gene. The CDR3 totals 14 residues. Trimming stripped 3 bases from V and 2 bases from J, with 11 bases between. Written as DNA, the CDR3 is TGTGCCAGCAGCTTCGACCCTGATACCTACGAGCAGTACTTC. The encoded protein is CASSFDPDTYEQYF.

The rearrangement uses TRBV5-1 and TRBJ2-3; the D gene is possibly TRBD1 (5 bases). The germline CDR1 and CDR2 sequences are SGHRS and YFSETQ. The V end lost 4 bases, the J end lost 3 bases, and 9 bases lay between the germline ends. The CDR3 totals 13 residues. CDR3 protein: CASSLQGTDTQYF. The DNA for the CDR3 is TGCGCCAGCAGCCTTCAGGGTACAGATACGCAGTATTTT.

The chain employs TRBV6-5 and TRBJ2-2, with 9 bases fitting TRBD1. V was pared by 5 bases and J by 2 bases, with 3 bases of the junction left unmatched. CDR3 length: 15 amino acids. CDR1 and CDR2 (germline): MNHEY, SVGAGI. CDR3 sequence: CASSQTGGNTGELFF. Here the CDR3 DNA reads TGTGCCAGCAGTCAGACAGGGGGTAACACCGGGGAGCTGTTTTTT.

The chain joins TRBV5-6 to TRBJ2-7; either TRBD1 or TRBD2 may supply D (5 bases each). V was pared by 4 bases and J by 3 bases, with 11 bases between. Germline-derived CDR1 and CDR2 are SGHDT and YYEEEE. CDR3 length equals 13 residues. CDR3 DNA: TGTGCCAGCAGCCGGGACCTGGGCTACGAGCAGTACTTC. Its protein is CASSRDLGYEQYF.

The gene calls are TRBV4-1 and TRBJ2-3, with no clear D. Germline V gives CDR1 MGHRA, CDR2 YSYEKL. CDR3 size: 14 residues. Trimming pared 0 bases from V and 3 bases from J, leaving 7 bases between. CDR3: CASSQDRWTDTQYF. The CDR3 nucleotides read TGCGCCAGCAGCCAAGACAGGTGGACAGATACGCAGTATTTT.

This chain uses TRBV10-3 with TRBJ1-6; TRBD1 might be the D (6 bases). V was clipped by 0 bases and J by 10 bases, with 13 bases between them. Germline CDR1 and CDR2: ENHRY and SYGVKD. CDR3 length equals 15 residues. The CDR3 DNA is TGTGCCATCAGTGAGTCAGGGGGTAGCGGATCACCCCTCCACTTT. This sequence encodes CAISESGGSGSPLHF.

This clone occurred a few times. The chain has TRBV19 and TRBJ2-7; possibly TRBD1 for D (6 bases). CDR1 is LNHDA and CDR2 is SQIVND in the germline V gene (reference sequence). The ends were cut back, 3 bases at V and 5 bases at J, with 11 bases in the middle. The CDR3 is made up of 13 amino acids. The CDR3 region is CASSMTQGDEQYF. The DNA of the CDR3 is TGTGCCAGTAGTATGACACAGGGTGACGAGCAGTACTTC.

This clone was recorded only once. The J gene is TRBJ1-1, the V gene TRBV2, with D uncertain. The germline V gene has CDR1 SNHLY and CDR2 FYNNEI. V was clipped by 3 bases and J by 1 base, with 9 bases between them. The CDR3 length is 14 residues. CDR3 DNA sequence: TGTGCCAGCAGTGATAACGGCCAGAACACTGAAGCTTTCTTT. This encodes CASSDNGQNTEAFF.

The CDR3, as DNA: TGTGCCAGCAGCTTAGCTCGGCGGTCAAACATTCAGTACTTC. Translation gives CASSLARRSNIQYF. This rearrangement joins TRBV7-2 to TRBJ2-4, with D unresolved. The CDR3 spans 14 residues. V was shortened by 0 bases and J by 6 bases, with 9 bases between the two germline ends. Per the germline V gene, CDR1 is SGHTA and CDR2 is FQGNSA.

The chain is built from TRBV5-4 and TRBJ1-2, with D hard to call. Germline V gene data show CDR1 as SGHNT and CDR2 as YYREEE (reference sequence). This CDR3 is 13 amino acids long. Trimming pared 1 base from V and 8 bases from J, leaving 12 bases between. The DNA for the CDR3 is TGTGCCAGCAGCTTGTACGCATCTGGAGGCTACACCTTC. Translation gives CASSLYASGGYTF.

The gene calls are TRBV5-5 and TRBJ1-3; D call uncertain. This CDR3 has 14 amino acids. Trimming pared 0 bases from V and 3 bases from J, leaving 7 bases between. Germline V gene sequence: CDR1 SGHKS, CDR2 YYEKEE (reference sequence). CDR3 in amino acids: CASSLETLGNTIYF. CDR3 nucleotides: TGTGCCAGCAGCTTGGAGACACTTGGAAACACCATATATTTT.

This clone was counted once. The chain combines TRBV7-6 with TRBJ2-7; D perhaps matches TRBD1 (6 bases). Germline V gene lookup returns CDR1 SGHVS and CDR2 FNYEAQ. The V end was cut by 5 bases, the J end by 7 bases, with 15 bases between. The CDR3 runs to 13 residues. The DNA for the CDR3 is TGTGCCAGCAGCCAGGGGTTGCGTCAGGAGCAGTACTTC. This translates into CASSQGLRQEQYF.

The chain has TRBV7-9 and TRBJ2-5; the match to TRBD1 covers 8 bases. V trimming: 5 bases; J trimming: 2 bases; junction bases outside the gene matches: 4. Germline CDR1 reads SEHNR; CDR2 reads FQNEAQ (reference sequence). The CDR3 consists of 14 residues. CDR3 sequence: CASSTRDRQETQYF. The CDR3 DNA follows: TGTGCCAGCAGCACTAGGGACAGGCAAGAGACCCAGTACTTC.

The J gene is TRBJ2-7, the V gene TRBV20-1, with D perhaps TRBD1 (5 bases). Per the germline V gene, CDR1 is DFQATT and CDR2 is SNEGSKA (reference sequence). The CDR3 is 11 residues long. V was clipped by 1 base and J by 8 bases, with 9 bases between them. CDR3 in amino acids: CSARGQTQQYF. The CDR3 DNA follows: TGCAGTGCTAGAGGACAGACGCAGCAGTACTTC.

In this sample, this clone turned up once. The CDR3 is CASSTTSGRGETQYF. The CDR3 DNA follows: TGCGCCAGCAGCACGACTAGCGGGAGGGGTGAGACCCAGTACTTC. V and J are TRBV5-1 and TRBJ2-5; 14 bases line up with TRBD2. This CDR3 is built from 15 residues. Germline V gives CDR1 SGHRS, CDR2 YFSETQ. V lost 4 bases and J lost 5; bases outside the gene matches: 4.

CDR3 loop: CASSRDYKNTGELFF. In DNA form, the CDR3 reads TGTGCCAGCTCACGGGACTACAAGAACACCGGGGAGCTGTTTTTT. The rearrangement links TRBV18 to TRBJ2-2; 7 nucleotides line up with TRBD2. CDR1 and CDR2 (germline): KGHSH, LQKENI. The CDR3 consists of 15 residues. The V segment lost 4 bases and the J segment 1 base; nucleotides outside the gene matches: 3.

This rearrangement joins TRBV7-9 to TRBJ2-7, with 11 positions matching TRBD2. After removal of 1 base from V and 2 bases from J, the junction contained 1 base not matched to a gene. The CDR3 has 15 residues. Per germline, CDR1 SEHNR and CDR2 FQNEAQ (reference sequence). This chain's CDR3 is CASSLVSGRAYEQYF. DNA of the CDR3: TGTGCCAGCAGCTTAGTTAGCGGGAGGGCCTACGAGCAGTACTTC.